This entry lists 15 T cell receptor beta chains sequenced from one sample in a study of CD8 T cells in Susac syndrome. Random-hexamer reverse transcription was applied to roughly 0.5 to 1 ug RNA. TCRdb re-derived calls from the immunoSEQ multiplex PCR reads in MiXCR, one entry per CDR3 protein. Found here are 200,000 or so distinct CDR3 sequences, approximately 90% of them singletons; the top ten hold about 0.13%. The sequenced sample consisted of CD8+ T cells from PBMCs. The receptors shown here come from a human donor with multiple sclerosis.

The chain carries TRBV7-6 and TRBJ1-1, with a possible D match to TRBD1 (5 bases). Germline CDR1 reads SGHVS; CDR2 reads FNYEAQ. Deletions cut 4 bases from V and 0 bases from J, with 15 bases between. The length of the CDR3 is 16 residues. This CDR3 reads CASSSKSGTVNTEAFF. The CDR3, as DNA: TGTGCCAGCAGCTCCAAGAGCGGGACGGTGAACACTGAAGCTTTCTTT.

The genes are TRBV30 and TRBJ2-7, with 8 nucleotides matching TRBD1. The CDR3 extends over 14 amino acids. Germline CDR1 GTSNPN, CDR2 SVGIG (reference sequence). V gave up 5 bases and J gave up 6 bases; unmatched junction bases: 12. As DNA, the CDR3 is TGTGCCTGGGGAACCGGACAGGGCTCCAGCGAGCAGTACTTC. Its translation is CAWGTGQGSSEQYF.

This chain joins TRBV7-3 and TRBJ1-1; 8 positions agree with TRBD1. The CDR3 spans 15 residues. Germline V gives CDR1 SGHTA, CDR2 FQGTGA. Trimming at V came to 1 base and at J to 0 bases, leaving 1 base not matched to a gene. As DNA, the CDR3 is TGTGCCAGCAGCTTAAGGACAGGGTTGAACACTGAAGCTTTCTTT. Protein product: CASSLRTGLNTEAFF.

CDR3 in DNA: TGCGCCAGCAGCTTCTCGGGGGAGGCCCGCCTCAATGAGCAGTTCTTC. Translated, it gives CASSFSGEARLNEQFF. The gene calls are TRBV4-3 and TRBJ2-1; tentative D call: TRBD2 (6 bases). Per germline, CDR1 LGHNA and CDR2 YSLEER. The CDR3 loop spans 16 amino acids. V was trimmed by 5 bases and J by 6 bases, leaving 20 bases between them.

V and J are TRBV5-4 and TRBJ2-3; no clear D. Germline assignment: CDR1 SGHNT and CDR2 YYREEE (reference sequence). V lost 5 bases, J lost 2 bases, and 15 bases lay in between. The CDR3 extends over 15 amino acids. CDR3 bases: TGTGCCAGCAGGTGGCCTTCTAGGTTCACAGATACGCAGTATTTT. Protein sequence: CASRWPSRFTDTQYF.

The chain employs TRBV4-1 and TRBJ2-1; possible D gene TRBD2, 6 bases. CDR3 length: 17 residues. Trimming stripped 0 bases from V and 2 bases from J, with 14 bases between. Germline loops: CDR1 MGHRA, CDR2 YSYEKL. As DNA, the CDR3 is TGCGCCAGCAGCCAAGATCAGGTAGCGGACCCCTACAATGAGCAGTTCTTC. Translation: CASSQDQVADPYNEQFF.

The chain joins TRBV24-1 to TRBJ2-1; weak D call: TRBD1 (7 bases). The germline CDR1 and CDR2 sequences are KGHDR and SFDVKD. Trimming cost V 10 bases and J 2 bases, with 14 bases left between them. The CDR3 length is 14 residues. The CDR3 region is CATAGGGPYNEQFF. CDR3 sequence (DNA): TGTGCCACTGCCGGAGGGGGCCCCTACAATGAGCAGTTCTTC.

A single count supports this clonotype. The gene calls are TRBV3-1 and TRBJ2-7; 9 bases align to TRBD1. CDR1 is LGHDT, CDR2 YNNKEL, per germline (reference sequence). CDR3 size: 15 residues. V shed 3 bases and J 4 bases; nucleotides not matched to a gene: 7. CDR3 nucleotides: TGTGCCAGCAGCCACGCACCGGGACAGGGTTACGAGCAGTACTTC. This codes for CASSHAPGQGYEQYF.

The chain carries TRBV7-2 and TRBJ1-2; TRBD1 matches 8 bases. The CDR3 has 17 amino acids. Germline V CDR1 and CDR2: SGHTA, FQGNSA. Trimming took 3 bases from V and 7 from J; bases not matched to a gene: 16. This chain's CDR3 is CASSLGSRGPMHPGYTF. The CDR3 nucleotides are TGTGCCAGCAGCTTGGGCTCCAGGGGGCCAATGCATCCTGGCTACACCTTC.

This chain uses TRBV28 with TRBJ1-2; unclear D gene. The ends were cut back, 7 bases at V and 8 bases at J, with 14 bases in the middle. Germline V gene sequence: CDR1 MDHEN, CDR2 SYDVKM. The CDR3 consists of 12 residues. The CDR3 DNA is TGTGCCAGCACCTTATCAGGTGGAGGCTACACCTTC. Amino acids: CASTLSGGGYTF.

V is TRBV12-3 or TRBV12-4 and J is TRBJ1-4; TRBD1 aligns across 9 bases. The V and J ends lost 4 bases and 3 bases, in that order; junction bases with no gene match: 27. The CDR3 has 23 amino acids. Here the CDR3 reads CASSSLIPLDRGLRITSNEKLFF. DNA for the CDR3: TGTGCCAGCAGTTCTCTTATACCATTGGACAGGGGCCTTCGCATTACCTCTAATGAAAAACTGTTTTTT.

The genes are TRBV9 and TRBJ1-2, with 7 positions matching TRBD1. After removal of 0 bases from V and 4 bases from J, the junction contained 6 bases not matched to a gene. The length of the CDR3 is 15 residues. The V gene's germline CDR1 is SGDLS and CDR2 YYNGEE. The CDR3 reads CASSVESGGSYGYTF. The CDR3 DNA reads as TGTGCCAGCAGCGTAGAGTCAGGGGGGAGCTATGGCTACACCTTC.

The V call is TRBV6-6, the J call TRBJ2-3; 10 bases fit TRBD2. The CDR3 is 15 residues long. J was trimmed by 1 base and V by 5 bases; bases with no gene match: 3. Germline V gene sequence: CDR1 MNHNY, CDR2 SVGAGI (reference sequence). The CDR3 is CASSNLAGGTDTQYF. CDR3 DNA: TGTGCCAGCAGTAACCTAGCGGGGGGCACAGATACGCAGTATTTT.

V is TRBV20-1 and J is TRBJ2-1; D is undetermined. Trimming shortened V by 0 bases and J by 6 bases, and 15 bases separated the two germline ends. Germline V gene lookup returns CDR1 DFQATT and CDR2 SNEGSKA (reference sequence). The CDR3 runs 15 residues. CDR3 region: CSARDWLQFSNEQFF. CDR3 coding DNA: TGCAGTGCTAGAGACTGGTTGCAGTTCTCCAATGAGCAGTTCTTC.

This chain uses TRBV23-1 with TRBJ1-5; 8 nucleotides line up with TRBD1. TRBV23-1 is an ORF; its function is uncertain. This CDR3 is 14 amino acids long. V lost 6 bases to trimming and J lost 7 bases; unmatched junction nucleotides: 8. CDR3: CASSPDRGSQPQHF. CDR3 nucleotide sequence: TGCGCCAGCAGCCCCGACAGGGGTTCGCAGCCCCAGCATTTT.